A selection of T cell receptor beta chains follows, all from one sample in a study of control samples from healthy donors and cancer patients. Assay: immunoSEQ multiplex PCR; the TCRdb copy retains only in-frame clones and omits some. The sample has about 75,000 clones; roughly 94% are singletons. The sample taken for sequencing was blood. These receptors originate from a woman in her thirties or forties in good health. Both conserved end residues are part of each CDR3.

V: TRBV9; length: 17; J: TRBJ1-3; CDR3: CASSPRGDRFSGNTIYF
V: TRBV29-1; length: 14; J: TRBJ2-5; CDR3: CSVEDSQGRETQYF
V: TRBV6-2/TRBV6-3; length: 15; J: TRBJ2-2; CDR3: CASSYLALLTGELFF
V: TRBV2; length: 11; J: TRBJ2-7; CDR3: CASSDAGEQYF
V: TRBV18; length: 15; J: TRBJ2-7; CDR3: CASSPRQGSSYEQYF
V: TRBV5-4; length: 18; J: TRBJ2-5; CDR3: CASSPGLAGSKVQETQYF
V: TRBV4-1; length: 14; J: TRBJ1-3; CDR3: CASSQGPSGNTIYF
V: TRBV6-5; length: 13; J: TRBJ2-7; CDR3: CASSYSPSSEQYF
V: TRBV2; length: 14; J: TRBJ2-3; CDR3: CASRGAGGADTQYF
V: TRBV29-1; length: 13; J: TRBJ2-7; CDR3: CSVAGQGIYEQYF
V: TRBV9; length: 16; J: TRBJ1-4; CDR3: CASSVGGLGSNEKLFF
V: TRBV9; length: 15; J: TRBJ1-3; CDR3: CASSVAQGSGNTIYF
V: TRBV5-1; length: 13; J: TRBJ1-1; CDR3: CASSLAQGTEAFF
V: TRBV10-3; length: 11; J: TRBJ1-1; CDR3: CAISAQTEAFF
V: TRBV25-1; length: 9; J: TRBJ2-3; CDR3: CARISTQYF
V: TRBV11-3; length: 15; J: TRBJ2-1; CDR3: CASSKFGGANDEQFF
V: TRBV6-6; length: 9; J: TRBJ1-1; CDR3: CASSVPAFF
V: TRBV6-6; length: 12; J: TRBJ1-2; CDR3: CASTRDDYGYTF
V: TRBV3-1/TRBV3-2; length: 15; J: TRBJ1-5; CDR3: CASSQDATPRGPQHF
V: TRBV12-3/TRBV12-4; length: 11; J: TRBJ1-1; CDR3: CASSFRDFAFF
V: TRBV5-5; length: 13; J: TRBJ1-3; CDR3: CATLQYSGNTIYF
V: TRBV21-1; length: 15; J: TRBJ2-7; CDR3: CASSRSTDSSYEQYF
V: TRBV5-6; length: 13; J: TRBJ2-5; CDR3: CASRPIGGETQYF
V: TRBV25-1; length: 11; J: TRBJ1-1; CDR3: CASRENTEAFF
V: TRBV9; length: 14; J: TRBJ2-1; CDR3: CASSPRTGSNEQFF
V: TRBV7-9; length: 11; J: TRBJ1-1; CDR3: CASIGGTEAFF
V: TRBV14; length: 15; J: TRBJ1-3; CDR3: CASSPRTGPGNTIYF
V: TRBV7-8; length: 14; J: TRBJ1-2; CDR3: CASSLVGGSHGYTF
V: TRBV9; length: 13; J: TRBJ2-1; CDR3: CASSVLGGGEQFF
V: TRBV6-4; length: 12; J: TRBJ1-5; CDR3: CASREGSQPQHF
V: TRBV12-3/TRBV12-4; length: 12; J: TRBJ1-2; CDR3: CASSFSANGYTF
V: TRBV27; length: 16; J: TRBJ2-7; CDR3: CASSFALAGVDYEQYF
V: TRBV6-6; length: 14; J: TRBJ1-2; CDR3: CASSLDRGDYGYTF
V: TRBV11-2; length: 17; J: TRBJ2-3; CDR3: CASSLVPSGGSTDTQYF
V: TRBV4-1; length: 16; J: TRBJ2-1; CDR3: CASSQWDDSSYNEQFF
V: TRBV27; length: 14; J: TRBJ1-3; CDR3: CASSLTVSGNTIYF
V: TRBV10-1; length: 14; J: TRBJ2-1; CDR3: CASSAPGRGNEQFF
V: TRBV18; length: 16; J: TRBJ2-3; CDR3: CASSSTGRGATDTQYF
V: TRBV7-2; length: 16; J: TRBJ2-5; CDR3: CASSRGTSGLKETQYF
V: TRBV2; length: 15; J: TRBJ2-1; CDR3: CASMGLAGGANEQFF
V: TRBV29-1; length: 11; J: TRBJ1-1; CDR3: CSVEDAGSSFF
V: TRBV7-9; length: 15; J: TRBJ2-1; CDR3: CASSLVGRMTNEQFF
V: TRBV19; length: 17; J: TRBJ2-5; CDR3: CASSTPGARLYQETQYF
V: TRBV19; length: 15; J: TRBJ2-1; CDR3: CASSVSGGSDNEQFF
V: TRBV4-2; length: 15; J: TRBJ2-1; CDR3: CASSQDVTRVNEQFF
V: TRBV5-6; length: 12; J: TRBJ2-1; CDR3: CASSLGGNEQFF
V: TRBV24-1; length: 16; J: TRBJ2-1; CDR3: CATSEGGTGFYNEQFF
V: TRBV7-6; length: 15; J: TRBJ2-7; CDR3: CASSPLAGNPHEQYF
V: TRBV14; length: 15; J: TRBJ1-6; CDR3: CASSQDGQGGSPLHF
V: TRBV7-9; length: 12; J: TRBJ2-5; CDR3: CASTRDAGTQYF
V: TRBV19; length: 13; J: TRBJ2-7; CDR3: CASSIQGTYEQYF